A single sample gave rise to the 9 T cell receptor beta chains below, sequenced in a study of beta chain features in type 1 diabetes. Expressed TCRB transcripts were sequenced, since all the RNA that had been isolated was reverse transcribed. Using immunoSEQ multiplex PCR, the repertoire was profiled, and TCRdb retains in-frame clones only, with some absent. Of some 700,000 clones listed, around 15% are singletons. Findings and caveats of the study: Type 1 diabetes patients had moderately but significantly shorter TCRB CDR3s in all four CD4+ subsets.

No antigen has been assigned to these receptors. The sequencing input was naive CD4+ T cells from blood. The origin of the receptors is a man between 18 and 35 years old with type 1 diabetes.

There are a few counts of this clone. The V call is TRBV29-1, the J call TRBJ1-2; D unclear. The V gene lost 6 bases and the J gene lost 7 bases, with 15 bases spanning the gap. The CDR3 loop spans 12 amino acids. The V gene's germline CDR1 is SQVTM and CDR2 ANQGSEA. The CDR3 is CSVVEGTSGYTF. DNA for the CDR3: TGCAGCGTCGTGGAGGGAACCTCTGGCTACACCTTC.

The chain is built from TRBV18 and TRBJ2-7; D is unresolved. The CDR3 spans 15 residues. Germline V lookup: CDR1 KGHSH, CDR2 LQKENI. V lost 2 bases and J 1 base, leaving 12 bases between the germline ends. The DNA for the CDR3 is TGTGCCAGCTCACCAGGAAAACAGAGTTCCTACGAGCAGTACTTC. Translation: CASSPGKQSSYEQYF.

This clone was counted between two and nine times. The chain uses TRBV10-3 and TRBJ1-1; tentatively, D is TRBD1 (6 bases). The CDR3 consists of 13 residues. Trimming shortened V by 7 bases and J by 1 base, and 10 bases separated the two germline ends. From germline, CDR1 is ENHRY and CDR2 SYGVKD. CDR3 protein: CAITTTGNTEAFF. For the CDR3, the DNA is TGTGCCATCACCACGACAGGGAACACTGAAGCTTTCTTT.

The rearrangement joins TRBV6-1 to TRBJ1-1; 7 nucleotides agree with TRBD1. The V gene end was trimmed by 3 bases and the J gene end by 0 bases; junction bases not matched to a gene: 1. In germline, CDR1 is MNHNS, CDR2 SASEGT. The CDR3 is 14 residues long. CDR3 coding DNA: TGTGCCAGCAGTGAGGGACAGATGAACACTGAAGCTTTCTTT. This gives the protein CASSEGQMNTEAFF.

A few counts support this clone. This chain joins TRBV5-1 and TRBJ2-5; D is perhaps TRBD1 or TRBD2 (5 bases each). Germline V gene lookup returns CDR1 SGHRS and CDR2 YFSETQ. This CDR3 comprises 14 residues. The ends were cut back, 4 bases at V and 4 bases at J, with 14 bases in the middle. CDR3 sequence: CASSVPGPGETQYF. The DNA of the CDR3 is TGCGCCAGCAGCGTCCCGGGGCCCGGAGAGACCCAGTACTTC.

The chain is built from TRBV10-3 and TRBJ1-4, with a possible D match to TRBD1 (6 bases). This CDR3 region has 15 residues. With 2 bases removed from V and 8 bases from J, the gap between germline ends came to 15 bases. Germline CDR1 is ENHRY and CDR2 is SYGVKD. Here the CDR3 DNA reads TGTGCCATCAGTGAGGAACAGGGACTCGGAGAAAAACTGTTTTTT. Protein product: CAISEEQGLGEKLFF.

The rearrangement uses TRBV10-1 and TRBJ2-7; possibly TRBD2 for D (5 bases). Germline lookup yields CDR1 WNHNN and CDR2 SYGVQD (reference sequence). The CDR3 sequence is 11 residues long. V was trimmed by 3 bases and J by 11 bases, leaving 11 bases between them. The CDR3 spells CASSEGNGEYF. For the CDR3, the DNA is TGCGCCAGCAGTGAAGGCAACGGGGAGTACTTC.

The rearrangement links TRBV7-8 to TRBJ1-2; D uncertain. V gave up 7 bases and J gave up 0 bases, with 21 bases separating them. Germline V gives CDR1 SGHVS, CDR2 FQNEAQ. The CDR3 is 17 amino acids. CDR3 coding DNA: TGTGCCAGCACCACGAGGACGCTTACGTCCACTAACTATGGCTACACCTTC. Its protein product is CASTTRTLTSTNYGYTF.

This clone was seen only a few times. The J gene is TRBJ2-6, the V gene TRBV15, with D possibly matching TRBD2 (5 bases). CDR1 and CDR2 (germline): LNHNV, YYDKDF (reference sequence). CDR3 length: 15 amino acids. Trimming pared 5 bases from V and 1 base from J, leaving 9 bases between. This CDR3 is CATSGERSGANVLTF. For the CDR3, the DNA is TGTGCCACCAGCGGGGAGAGGTCTGGGGCCAACGTCCTGACTTTC.